Sequencing of this T cell receptor (beta chain) was carried out in a study of T cells in women clearing cervical HPV infection. Study information: Blood came at first lesion visit for cases, post-clearance for controls. HLA type stays a possible confounder, typing being limited. Findings of the study overall: Combining TCR richness with V gene abundances gave around 0.87 AUC. Repertoire richness, not evenness, was significantly elevated in CIN3+ cases versus controls.

TCRdb keeps only in-frame clones here, not all; method: immunoSEQ multiplex PCR. The sample data list roughly 15,000 clones. Concerning this clone itself: The target antigen is unknown. The CDR3 goes on 3 residues after the read ends, and that part is filled in from the germline J gene.

The CDR3 covers 16 residues. Germline values: CDR1 SGHNT, CDR2 YYREEE (reference sequence). The V gene end was trimmed by 1 base and the J gene end by 2 bases; junction bases not matched to a gene: 6. Sequencing input: blood buffy coat. The receptor's source is a woman aged 18 to 69 with a cervical HPV16 infection that either progressed to CIN3+ or cleared (not recorded which). This chain connects TRBV5-4 to TRBJ2-7; TRBD1 matches at 10 bases. Partial CDR3 DNA: TGTGCCAGCAGCTTGTGGGCTGGGACAGGGGCCTACGAG. Protein sequence: CASSLWAGTGAYE. The whole CDR3 sequence reads CASSLWAGTGAYEQYF.